The 17 T cell receptor beta chains listed next were all sequenced from one sample in a study of tissue T cells after allogeneic stem cell transplantation. Profiled with immunoSEQ multiplex PCR; TCRdb holds only in-frame clones, not every one. Among about 22,000 clones listed, 72% were seen once. Sequences were obtained from spleen. The receptors originated from a female BALB/c mouse in good health. The MHC haplotype of the strain is H2-d.

Regarding this clone: Genes and germline are mouse. The read terminates 1 residue ahead of where the CDR3 ends, so the germline J gene completes it. The rearrangement joins TRBV13-2 to TRBJ2-1, with D maybe TRBD1 (6 bases). The CDR3 covers 13 residues. V was shortened by 5 bases and J by 3 bases, with 9 bases between the two germline ends. CDR1 NNHNN and CDR2 SYGAGS come from the germline V gene (reference sequence). The sequenced part of the CDR3 DNA is TGTGCCAGCGGGGGGACATCCTATGCTGAGCAGTTC. As protein: CASGGTSYAEQF. The full CDR3 sequence reads CASGGTSYAEQFF.

As to this clone: Gene names are mouse gene names. The CDR3 is cut off 1 residue early in the read; its end comes from the germline J gene. J is TRBJ2-7 and V is TRBV30, with TRBD2 matching 11 bases. V gave up 2 bases and J gave up 0 bases; unmatched junction bases: 6. Germline-derived CDR1 and CDR2 are SQVVS and ANEGSEA. The CDR3 loop spans 16 amino acids. The CDR3 bases that were read are TGTAGTTCTAGAACTGGGGGGGCGAAGAGCTCCTATGAACAGTAC. It is translated as CSSRTGGAKSSYEQY. The full CDR3 protein is CSSRTGGAKSSYEQYF.

This clone was observed once. Mouse names are used for the genes. The read is 1 residue too short to cover the CDR3 end, so that end is filled in from the germline J gene. This chain joins TRBV13-1 and TRBJ1-4; TRBD1 agrees at 8 bases. Unmatched junction bases numbered 3, after V lost 2 bases and J lost 6 bases. There are 14 residues in the CDR3. CDR1 and CDR2 (germline): NSHNY, SYGAGN. The CDR3 bases that were read are TGTGCCAGCAGTGAAGGACAGGGAGACGAAAGATTATTT. It specifies CASSEGQGDERLF. The CDR3 reads in full as CASSEGQGDERLFF.

A note on this clone: Gene names and germline match the mouse. Coverage ceases 1 residue before the CDR3 finishes, and the germline J gene fills in the end. Other DNA sequences of this sample code for an identical CDR3. The chain links TRBV13-2 to TRBJ1-1; D may be TRBD1 (5 bases). This CDR3 has 14 residues. Per the germline V gene, CDR1 is NNHNN and CDR2 is SYGAGS (reference sequence). The V and J ends lost 0 bases and 0 bases respectively, with 6 bases between them. The CDR3 protein is CASGDATANTEVFF. The covered CDR3 bases are TGTGCCAGCGGTGATGCGACAGCAAACACAGAAGTCTTC.

The count of this clone is one. Germline and genes here are mouse. The observed sequence ends 1 residue before the CDR3 terminus, with the missing tail filled in from the germline J gene. J is TRBJ2-3 and V is TRBV4; perhaps TRBD2 as D (6 bases). V was cut by 3 bases and J by 0 bases, with 10 bases left in between. The CDR3 has 15 residues. Looked up from germline, CDR1 is LGHDT and CDR2 is YNNKQL (reference sequence). The covered CDR3 bases are TGTGCCAGCAGCTATTGGGGGACTAGTGCAGAAACGCTGTAT. It codes for CASSYWGTSAETLY. The complete CDR3 protein is CASSYWGTSAETLYF.

About this clone: Gene names denote mouse genes. With the read ending 1 residue before the CDR3 end, the germline J gene is used to fill in that end. The same CDR3 is also encoded by other DNA sequences in this sample. This chain joins TRBV13-2 and TRBJ2-7; 14 bases are a match to TRBD2. This CDR3 comprises 16 residues. Germline assignment: CDR1 NNHNN and CDR2 SYGAGS (reference sequence). V lost 5 bases to trimming and J lost 0 bases; unmatched junction nucleotides: 4. CDR3 DNA (partial): TGTGCCAGCGGGGGGGGACTGGGGGGGCGCTCCTATGAACAGTAC. The encoded protein is CASGGGLGGRSYEQY. The whole CDR3 sequence is CASGGGLGGRSYEQYF.

For this clone: Gene names are mouse gene names. The read falls 1 residue short of the CDR3 end, and the missing part is taken from the germline J gene. This chain uses TRBV13-2 with TRBJ1-1; D not resolved. CDR1 is NNHNN and CDR2 is SYGAGS in the germline V gene (reference sequence). The CDR3 sequence is 12 residues long. V was cut by 5 bases and J by 0 bases, with 5 bases left in between. The CDR3 reads CASGQTNTEVFF. The CDR3 bases that were read are TGTGCCAGCGGCCAAACAAACACAGAAGTCTTC.

For this clone: These gene names are mouse names. Read data end 1 residue before the CDR3 end; the end is taken from the germline J gene. This chain links TRBV5 with TRBJ2-1; D is possibly TRBD2 (5 bases). In germline, CDR1 is LGHNA, CDR2 YNLKQL (reference sequence). The V and J ends lost 4 bases and 4 bases respectively, with 14 bases between them. This CDR3 spans 15 amino acids. The CDR3 loop reads CASSPAGRQYAEQFF. The DNA read from the CDR3 is TGTGCCAGCAGCCCCGCTGGGAGGCAATATGCTGAGCAGTTC.

This clone was picked up a small number of times. Gene names refer to mouse genes. The CDR3 end is not reached by the read, which stops 1 residue before it; the germline J gene fills it in. The gene calls are TRBV13-1 and TRBJ1-3, with no clear D. Trimming pared 2 bases from V and 0 bases from J, leaving 3 bases between. Germline V lookup: CDR1 NSHNY, CDR2 SYGAGN. The CDR3 covers 13 residues. The CDR3 is CASSEGSGNTLYF. The CDR3 bases that were read are TGTGCCAGCAGTGAAGGTTCTGGAAATACGCTCTAT.

This clone was seen a handful of times. Mouse germline and gene names are used. Sequencing ends 1 residue short of the CDR3 end; the germline J gene provides the rest. The V and J genes are TRBV13-3 and TRBJ2-1; unclear D gene. Per germline, CDR1 NNHDY and CDR2 SYVADS. This CDR3 spans 12 amino acids. V was clipped by 7 bases and J by 1 base, with 6 bases between them. Incomplete CDR3 DNA: TGTGCCAGCGAGGACAACTATGCTGAGCAGTTC. Amino acids: CASEDNYAEQF. The whole CDR3 reads CASEDNYAEQFF.

A remark on this clone: A read error may produce the germline difference seen at one junction end. Gene names denote mouse genes. The CDR3 goes on 1 residue after the read ends, and that part is filled in from the germline J gene. The chain combines TRBV20 with TRBJ1-3, with 8 bases identical to TRBD1. This CDR3 has 11 residues. Germline CDR1 reads GFQATS; CDR2 reads STVNSAI. The CDR3 here is CGARGPDTLYF. Incomplete CDR3 DNA: TGTGGTGCCAGGGGGCCGGATACGCTCTAT.

As to this clone: Mouse gene names and germline throughout. The read falls 1 residue short of the CDR3 end, and the missing part is taken from the germline J gene. The rearrangement joins TRBV5 to TRBJ1-4; D is perhaps TRBD1 (5 bases). This CDR3 has 16 residues. Germline V gene data show CDR1 as LGHNA and CDR2 as YNLKQL (reference sequence). V was cut by 0 bases and J by 3 bases, with 11 bases left in between. The sequenced CDR3 bases are TGTGCCAGCAGCCAAGATCCGGACACCACCAACGAAAGATTATTT. It yields the protein CASSQDPDTTNERLF. The whole CDR3 sequence reads CASSQDPDTTNERLFF.

As for this clone: The listed genes are named as in mouse. The read gets to within 1 residue of the CDR3 end, and the germline J gene fills in the rest. The chain joins TRBV22 to TRBJ1-6; TRBD1, as called in the table, went unchecked against the DNA. TRBV22 counts as a pseudogene. TRBJ1-6 is assigned to the ORF class and has an uncertain function. The CDR3 is 14 amino acids. Here the CDR3 reads CASSCPGGNSPLYF. The CDR3 DNA, read in part, is TGTGCCAGCAGTTGCCCAGGGGGGAATTCGCCCCTCTAC.

This clone was seen a handful of times. Germline and genes here are mouse. The observed sequence ends 1 residue before the CDR3 terminus, with the missing tail filled in from the germline J gene. This rearrangement joins TRBV3 to TRBJ1-4; 9 bases fit TRBD1. Germline lookup yields CDR1 SNHLY and CDR2 FYNGKV (reference sequence). The CDR3 is 15 amino acids. V was pared by 1 base and J by 7 bases, with 4 bases of the junction left unmatched. Incomplete CDR3 DNA: TGTGCCAGCAGCTTAGGGGACAGGGAGGGCGAAAGATTATTT. This encodes CASSLGDREGERLF. The entire CDR3 protein is CASSLGDREGERLFF. The full variable domain, with the rest looked up from reference TRBV3 and TRBJ1-4, is GPKVLQIPSHQIIDMGQMVTLNCDPVSNHLYFYWYKQILGQQMEFLVNFYNGKVMEKSKLFKDQFSVERPDGSYFTLKIQPTALEDSAVYFCASSLGDREGERLFFGHGTKLSVL.

This clone was detected a few times. Gene names refer to mouse genes. The read finishes 1 residue shy of the CDR3 end, and the germline J gene is used to complete it. The V and J genes are TRBV19 and TRBJ2-1; 8 bases agree with TRBD2. Germline CDR1 and CDR2: FNHDT and SITEND (reference sequence). Trimming at V came to 3 bases and at J to 1 base, leaving 3 bases not matched to a gene. This CDR3 region has 15 residues. CDR3 DNA (partial): TGTGCCAGCAGTAAATACTGGGGGAACTATGCTGAGCAGTTC. Its translation: CASSKYWGNYAEQF. The entire CDR3 protein reads CASSKYWGNYAEQFF.

A remark on this clone: The genes and germline here are from mouse. Read sequence stops 1 residue before the CDR3 end, and the germline J gene provides the missing end. This chain joins TRBV13-2 and TRBJ1-4; 12 nucleotides agree with TRBD1. Trimming removed 3 bases from V and 5 bases from J; junction bases left unmatched: 2. This CDR3 region has 15 residues. Germline V gives CDR1 NNHNN, CDR2 SYGAGS (reference sequence). The DNA read from the CDR3 is TGTGCCAGCGGTGGGGACAGGGGGCGAAACGAAAGATTATTT. This sequence encodes CASGGDRGRNERLF. The full CDR3 protein reads CASGGDRGRNERLFF.

Concerning this clone itself: Germline and genes: mouse. With the read ending 1 residue before the CDR3 end, the germline J gene is used to fill in that end. The rearrangement links TRBV19 to TRBJ1-1; no reliable D call. Germline V gene sequence: CDR1 FNHDT, CDR2 SITEND (reference sequence). This CDR3 region has 11 residues. V shed 1 base and J shed 5 bases, with 3 bases lying between them. The CDR3 is CASSIWTEVFF. The CDR3 DNA, read in part, is TGTGCCAGCAGTATATGGACAGAAGTCTTC.